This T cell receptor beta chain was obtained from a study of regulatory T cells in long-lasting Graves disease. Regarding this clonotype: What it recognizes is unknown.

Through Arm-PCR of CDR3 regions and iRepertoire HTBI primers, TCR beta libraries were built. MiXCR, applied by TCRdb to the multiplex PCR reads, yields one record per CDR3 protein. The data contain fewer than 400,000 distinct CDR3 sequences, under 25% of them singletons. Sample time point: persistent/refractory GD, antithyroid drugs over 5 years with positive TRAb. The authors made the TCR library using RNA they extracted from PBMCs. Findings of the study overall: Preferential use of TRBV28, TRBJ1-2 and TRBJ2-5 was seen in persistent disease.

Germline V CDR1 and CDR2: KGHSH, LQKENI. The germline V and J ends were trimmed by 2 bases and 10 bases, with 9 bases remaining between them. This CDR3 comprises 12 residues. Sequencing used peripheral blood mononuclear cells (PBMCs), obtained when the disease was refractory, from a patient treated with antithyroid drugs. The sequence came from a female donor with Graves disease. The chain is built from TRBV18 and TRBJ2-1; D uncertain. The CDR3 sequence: CASSPTSGEQFF. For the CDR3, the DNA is TGTGCCAGCTCACCAACTTCTGGGGAGCAGTTCTTC.